The subject of this entry is one T cell receptor beta chain. Its target is unknown. The sample comes from a study of T cell responses to AZD1222 COVID-19 vaccine. General study points: It was only after the peak T cell response that any repertoires were sampled.

Germline CDR1 DFQATT, CDR2 SNEGSKA (reference sequence). CDR3 length: 14 amino acids. V lost 3 bases and J lost 3; bases outside the gene matches: 3. The data were produced by immunoSEQ multiplex PCR, yet TCRdb's version contains in-frame clones alone and is incomplete. The top ten clones hold roughly 1.7% of a sample with fewer than 200,000 clones, 94% of them seen once. Second-dose timings of about 4 or about 12 weeks were pooled. The chain recombines TRBV20-1 with TRBJ1-3, with 9 positions matching TRBD1. The clonotype originates from an adult who received the AZD1222 COVID-19 vaccine. Sequenced material: peripheral blood, taken 28 days after the second AZD1222 dose. CDR3 loop: CSASNRGLGNTIYF. As DNA, the CDR3 is TGCAGTGCTAGTAACAGGGGGCTTGGAAACACCATATATTTT.